This TCR beta chain emerged from a study of cytomegalovirus exposure and HLA in healthy donors. Study-wide results and limits: In a later analysis, V- and J-gene trimming of beta chains associated with a DCLRE1C missense variant, replicated independently. According to the study, 150 to 200 TCR beta chains were cytomegalovirus-associated.

This CDR3 region has 20 residues. Trimming took 5 bases from V and 4 from J; bases not matched to a gene: 13. Germline V gene sequence: CDR1 SGHVS, CDR2 FNYEAQ. PCR primers comprised 60 Vbeta and 13 Jbeta primers. Sequencing was performed with immunoSEQ multiplex PCR; in TCRdb, only in-frame clones are kept and a portion is missing. The sample contains roughly 73,000 clones, 75% to 80% of which appear only once. Among the donors, all were healthy bone marrow donors. Comments on this clone: Its matching antigen is unknown.

The source material was PBMCs. The chain employs TRBV7-6 and TRBJ2-2; 16 nucleotides match TRBD2. The receptor's source is a man in his forties in good health and CMV-seronegative. CDR3 sequence (DNA): TGTGCCAGCAGCACGCCCCCGGGACTAGCGGGGGGGCCTCTCACCGGGGAGCTGTTTTTT. Translating it yields CASSTPPGLAGGPLTGELFF.